This TCR beta chain was obtained from a study of identical twins. Unmatched junction bases numbered 15, after V lost 0 bases and J lost 2 bases. This CDR3 is built from 19 residues. Germline V gene lookup returns CDR1 DFQATT and CDR2 SNEGSKA (reference sequence). In this sample, this clonotype turned up a few times. The antigen remains unidentified. Study-level findings and limits: Fewer insertions characterized abundant cord blood beta clonotypes, whereas memory repertoires showed none. Researchers reported excess low generation probability among twin-shared out-of-frame alpha sequences.

One entry per CDR3 protein, called by TCRdb with MiXCR from the 5' RACE reads. The data contain some 630,000 distinct CDR3 sequences, roughly 6.6% of them singletons. The same specimen was also included in a second study, on yellow fever vaccine responses in identical twins.

Sequencing input: PBMCs. The chain uses TRBV20-1 and TRBJ2-3, with 9 nucleotides matching TRBD2. The receptor was derived from a woman aged 18-30 years in good health. CDR3 region: CSARDLLPRTSEHTDTQYF. The CDR3 DNA reads TGCAGTGCTAGAGACCTACTTCCTCGGACTAGCGAGCACACAGATACGCAGTATTTT.